The 6 T cell receptor beta chains reported below all come from one sample, sequenced in a study of cytomegalovirus exposure and HLA in healthy donors (dated by TCRdb to the late 2010s). The method was the immunoSEQ multiplex PCR assay. A mixture of 60 forward primers for TCR Vbeta segments and 13 reverse primers for TCR Jbeta segments was used in the multiplex PCR. TCRdb holds this immuneACCESS table with in-frame rearrangements only. Some clones are missing; in checked studies, unresolved V genes explain under half, and the rest has no known cause. Within this sample are roughly 67,000 clones, with roughly 80% of them counted one time only. The ten biggest clones cover around 7.6% of the sample. The material sequenced was PBMCs. The receptors here all came from a man aged 55-75 years in good health and CMV-seropositive.

This clone was seen a few times. This chain connects TRBV9 to TRBJ1-3, with D possibly being TRBD1 (5 bases). Looked up from germline, CDR1 is SGDLS and CDR2 is YYNGEE. This CDR3 has 16 amino acids. Between the trimmed V and J ends, which lost 0 bases and 0 bases, there was a span of 10 bases. CDR3 amino acids: CASSVVGGFSGNTIYF. As DNA, the CDR3 is TGTGCCAGCAGCGTAGTCGGGGGATTCTCTGGAAACACCATATATTTT.

On this clone: Its ends do not fully match the called genes, so a read error is possible. This sample also contains other DNA sequences that code for the same CDR3. This chain uses TRBV10-3 with TRBJ2-3; possible D gene TRBD1, 6 bases. This CDR3 is 11 amino acids long. The V gene's germline CDR1 is ENHRY and CDR2 SYGVKD. The CDR3 loop is CATGEPDTQYF. The CDR3 DNA reads TGTGCCACAGGGGAGCCAGATACACAGTATTTT.

The rearrangement uses TRBV30 and TRBJ1-2; TRBD1 might be the D (5 bases). Germline CDR1 reads GTSNPN; CDR2 reads SVGIG (reference sequence). With 2 bases removed from V and 3 bases from J, the gap between germline ends came to 16 bases. The CDR3 has 15 amino acids. The CDR3 is CAWSFRQGADYGYTF. Here the CDR3 DNA reads TGTGCCTGGAGTTTTCGACAAGGGGCGGACTATGGCTACACCTTC.

The CDR3 nucleotides are TGTGCCAGTAGGCAGGGGGAGTCCTACGAGCAGTACTTC. Its translation: CASRQGESYEQYF. V and J are TRBV5-5 and TRBJ2-5; TRBD1 agrees at 7 bases. Gene TRBJ2-7 matches the end of the DNA better, so the J call may be wrong. This CDR3 is built from 13 residues. Germline CDR1 SGHKS, CDR2 YYEKEE (reference sequence).

The gene calls are TRBV2 and TRBJ2-2; 10 nucleotides line up with TRBD1. This CDR3 has 15 residues. J was trimmed by 6 bases and V by 6 bases; bases with no gene match: 7. Germline CDR1 reads SNHLY; CDR2 reads FYNNEI. The CDR3 loop reads CASRPRQGAPGELFF. For the CDR3, the DNA is TGTGCCAGCAGACCCCGACAGGGGGCACCCGGGGAGCTGTTTTTT.

This sequence joins TRBV5-6 and TRBJ2-5; 10 bases are a match to TRBD1. The V segment lost 4 bases and the J segment 5 bases; nucleotides outside the gene matches: 5. The CDR3 is made up of 14 amino acids. Germline assignment: CDR1 SGHDT and CDR2 YYEEEE. Here the CDR3 reads CASSDGQGVETQYF. CDR3 DNA: TGTGCCAGCAGCGACGGACAGGGGGTTGAGACCCAGTACTTC.